This T cell receptor beta chain came from a study of T cell repertoires in cytomegalovirus infection (dated by TCRdb to between 2018 and 2020). Study-level background: Peptide stimulations targeted recently identified HLA-C-restricted CMV epitopes, whose presentation resists viral immunomodulation, together with well-studied HLA-B-restricted epitopes. The HLA type of each donor mattered for the analysis, because public TCR beta signatures pointed to carriage of CMV infection along with the matching HLA type.

This clonotype was observed once. Its antigen is currently not known. Base qualities are not provided; no much larger clone lies one nucleotide away. One read offers little support. Between the V and J ends, shortened by 3 bases and 4 bases respectively, the junction contains 13 bases. Including cysteine and phenylalanine, the CDR3 has 15 amino acids. Only CDR3 DNA is held: 45 bases, read in frame from base 1. CDR1 MGHRA and CDR2 YSYEKL are derived from the germline V gene. Overall study outcomes, separate from this receptor: In the ex vivo response, HLA-C-restricted CMV-specific TCR beta clonotypes were dominant, and in two of eight donors the single most frequent clonotype came from this HLA-C-restricted group. In both this cohort and an independent cohort of some 370 donors, the cumulative frequency of public TCR beta family members distinguished carriers of CMV infection plus the relevant HLA type.

The treatment or condition label of this sample denotes: in vitro stimulation with specific CMV peptide epitopes to enrich CMV-specific T cells. TCRdb shows the sequencer as Illumina HiSeq 1500. TCRdb applied fastp at Q25 and MiXCR to the public reads, then kept only in-frame beta chains. Rows with one shared CDR3 protein collapse into an entry with the most common genes and DNA. The sample data list about a million distinct CDR3 sequences, and roughly a third of these were observed just once. The ten largest clonotypes hold 10% to 15% of the sample. The sequence is built from TRBV4-1 and TRBJ2-1, and possibly TRBD2, on 6 matching bases. The TCR originated in a human donor in good health (CMV status not recorded). Some clones in this sample may be carry-over from other donors' samples. The material sequenced was cultured CD8+ T cells from PBMCs, taken from culture after CMV antigen stimulation. The sequenced DNA: TGCGCCAGCAGCCATACCGGGACTTTTTACAATGAGCAGTTCTTC. It codes for CASSHTGTFYNEQFF.